This TCR beta chain is drawn from a study of technical replicates of blood from a handful of donors. Some clones are missing from TCRdb's copy, which holds only in-frame ones; the method was immunoSEQ multiplex PCR. The profile covers 75,000 to 90,000 clones, with 85% to 95% appearing a single time and under 0.3% taken by the ten largest. The CDR3 has 15 residues. V was trimmed by 5 bases and J by 8 bases, leaving 21 bases between them. CDR1 and CDR2 from the germline V gene are MNHEY and SMNVEV (reference sequence). The rearrangement joins TRBV27 to TRBJ1-2, with D maybe TRBD1 (6 bases). The source is a human donor in good health. The sequencing sample was made of T cells isolated from PBMCs. The CDR3 DNA follows: TGTGCCAGCAGTACCTGGACAGAGGGAACCGGAGGCTACACCTTC. Protein: CASSTWTEGTGGYTF.